What follows describes a single TCR beta chain. There is no known antigen for this receptor. There are no base qualities to consult, and no much larger clone falls within one base. At the junction V is shortened by 5 bases and J by 7 bases, with 15 bases in between. According to the germline V gene (reference sequence), CDR1 reads SEHNR and CDR2 reads FQNEAQ. The CDR3 runs 13 residues from the cysteine to the phenylalanine. Of all the DNA, just the CDR3 is kept, 39 bases in frame from base 1. This entry is derived from a study of T cell changes during pregnancy in multiple sclerosis (dated by TCRdb to between 2017 and 2020). General notes on the study: Changes in the T cell repertoire over the course of pregnancy were examined in this study in women with multiple sclerosis.

The receptor library was made with the immunoSEQ multiplex PCR assay. What TCRdb holds here is the immuneACCESS table cut down to in-frame rearrangements. Part of the clones is not present; checked against another copy, under half of the missing clones reflect an unresolved V gene, and the others are unexplained. This sample is represented by about 64,000 clones; less than 95% of them were singletons. Roughly 2.1% of the sample goes to the ten largest clones. This material consisted of peripheral blood, taken in the second trimester of pregnancy. Recombination linked TRBV7-9 to TRBJ2-7, with the D gene uncertain. This TCR was sampled from a female donor in good health, enrolled as a control in a pregnancy study. The CDR3 sequence is CASSLPASSEQYF. The nucleotides are TGTGCCAGCAGCCTACCTGCCTCTTCAGAGCAGTACTTC.